This T cell receptor (beta chain) was retrieved from a study of a mutant IDH1 vaccine in newly diagnosed glioma. Note on this clone: The antigen remains undetermined.

Documented time point: week 35, safety follow-up. Alongside topical imiquimod, each dose of vaccine comprised 300 ug of mutant IDH1 20-mer peptide. Libraries were prepared by immunoSEQ multiplex PCR; TCRdb keeps only in-frame clonotypes and omits some of them. The sample lists about 56,000 clones, 80% to 90% seen once, with roughly 1.5% in the top ten. The CDR3 contains 15 residues. In germline, CDR1 is SGHRS, CDR2 YFSETQ. V was pared by 1 base and J by 3 bases, with 2 bases of the junction left unmatched. The receptor was derived from a man in his forties with glioma. V and J are TRBV5-1 and TRBJ2-3, with 10 nucleotides matching TRBD2. Sequenced here: PBMCs, sampled from a glioma patient whose treatment included an IDH1 peptide vaccine. The CDR3 coding sequence is TGCGCCAGCAGCTTGCGGACTAGCGGAACAGATACGCAGTATTTT. Residues: CASSLRTSGTDTQYF.